What follows is one TCR beta chain and its context. Its specificity is unknown. The data were taken from a study of T cells in Graves' hyperthyroidism and ophthalmopathy. Study results and caveats: Blood shared most expanded thyroid clonotypes above 0.001. A model of 13 V-J pairs discriminated ophthalmopathy from stable hyperthyroidism.

RNA transcripts yielded amplified TCR beta CDR3 regions. When the TCR CDR3 underwent first-round RT-PCR, the HTBI primer set was used. TCRdb fed the multiplex PCR reads into MiXCR, producing one record per CDR3 protein. The sample lists around 300,000 distinct CDR3 sequences, about an eighth occurring once. The length of the CDR3 is 17 residues. Germline CDR1 reads DFQATT; CDR2 reads SNEGSKA (reference sequence). Trimming took 2 bases from V and 6 from J; bases not matched to a gene: 17. Together with thyroid ultrasound, orbital computed tomography, serum thyroxine and TRAb, clinical symptoms were used for diagnoses.

The sample comprised blood. The receptor was derived from a woman in her forties with Graves' ophthalmopathy. The chain carries TRBV20-1 and TRBJ2-3; 7 bases are a match to TRBD2. CDR3 coding DNA: TGCAGTGCTAGACCAGACGGACTAGATGTAGCATTTGATACGCAGTATTTT. Amino acids: CSARPDGLDVAFDTQYF.